The next 15 T cell receptor beta chains were all read from a single sample in a study of T cell repertoires in cytomegalovirus infection (dated by TCRdb to between 2017 and 2020). Sequencing used an Illumina HiSeq 1500. The raw public reads went through TCRdb reprocessing: fastp at Q25, MiXCR clone calling, in-frame beta chains kept. A single entry per CDR3 protein holds the most common genes and DNA from its merged rows. The sample records 200,000 to 300,000 distinct CDR3 sequences, approximately 10% of which are singletons. The top ten clonotypes cover approximately 16% of the sample. The sequenced sample consisted of PBMCs. Every receptor here comes from a human donor in good health (CMV status not recorded). Some clones in this sample may be carry-over from other donors' samples.

This clonotype was seen only a few times. The chain links TRBV9 to TRBJ1-6; no clear D. Germline assignment: CDR1 SGDLS and CDR2 YYNGEE. The V and J ends lost 3 bases and 0 bases respectively, with 10 bases between them. The CDR3 spans 16 residues. CDR3 sequence reads: CASSAHGSSYNSPLHF. CDR3 coding DNA: TGTGCCAGCAGCGCCCACGGGAGCTCCTATAATTCACCCCTCCACTTT.

The genes are TRBV6-1 and TRBJ2-5; 11 bases agree with TRBD1. Germline CDR1 is MNHNS and CDR2 is SASEGT. Losses at the gene ends were 5 bases for V and 6 bases for J; bases not matched to a gene: 8. The CDR3 consists of 15 residues. This chain's CDR3 is CASSTWTGGDKTQYF. The CDR3 DNA reads TGTGCCAGCAGTACCTGGACAGGGGGCGACAAGACCCAGTACTTC.

As to this clonotype: A single base separates this from a much larger clone, so it may be a read error. The chain is built from TRBV19 and TRBJ2-1; 7 bases line up with TRBD1. V lost 4 bases and J lost 2; bases outside the gene matches: 5. This CDR3 is built from 15 residues. Germline CDR1 is LNHDA and CDR2 is SQIVND (reference sequence). CDR3 sequence: CASSTTGPAYNEQFF. DNA of the CDR3: TGTGCCAGTAGTACGACAGGGCCTGCCTACAATGAGCAGTTCTTC.

This clonotype was counted at least ten times. V is TRBV7-2 and J is TRBJ2-7, with D perhaps assigned TRBD1 or TRBD2 (5 bases each). CDR3 length: 13 residues. Germline V gene lookup returns CDR1 SGHTA and CDR2 FQGNSA. The V end was cut by 3 bases, the J end by 6 bases, with 12 bases between. Written as DNA, the CDR3 is TGTGCCAGCAGCTTCGGGACGTCAGCCGAGCAGTACTTC. As protein: CASSFGTSAEQYF.

This chain joins TRBV20-1 and TRBJ2-7; possibly TRBD2 for D (6 bases). V lost 2 bases to trimming and J lost 5 bases, with 13 bases between them. The CDR3 covers 13 residues. Germline V gene data show CDR1 as DFQATT and CDR2 as SNEGSKA (reference sequence). The CDR3 region has the DNA TGCAGTGCTAGAAAGGAGGGCCTAAACGAGCAGTACTTC. This codes for CSARKEGLNEQYF.

The chain couples TRBV6-1 to TRBJ1-1; TRBD1 is a possible D gene (5 bases). Deletions cut 2 bases from V and 5 bases from J, with 12 bases between. The CDR3 consists of 14 residues. The germline V gene has CDR1 MNHNS and CDR2 SASEGT. The CDR3 here is CASSEWGKGTEAFF. CDR3 DNA sequence: TGTGCCAGCAGTGAATGGGGGAAAGGGACTGAAGCTTTCTTT.

This clonotype was counted ten times or more. The rearrangement links TRBV28 to TRBJ1-6; D perhaps matches TRBD1 (6 bases). V lost 6 bases, J lost 7 bases, and 16 bases lay in between. Germline V gene data show CDR1 as MDHEN and CDR2 as SYDVKM. This CDR3 is 15 amino acids long. The chain's CDR3 is CASSPLRGDNSPLHF. The CDR3 DNA sequence: TGTGCCAGCAGCCCTCTCAGGGGAGACAATTCACCCCTCCACTTT.

The sample holds many counts of this clonotype. The chain links TRBV7-9 to TRBJ1-2; D is ambiguous. Deletions cut 2 bases from V and 0 bases from J, with 7 bases between. This CDR3 region has 14 residues. Germline V lookup: CDR1 SEHNR, CDR2 FQNEAQ (reference sequence). The CDR3 loop is CASSLRGTNYGYTF. The CDR3 DNA is TGTGCCAGCAGCTTACGGGGAACTAACTATGGCTACACCTTC. Using reference TRBV7-9 and TRBJ1-2 for the parts outside the CDR3, the full variable domain is DTGVSQNPRHKITKRGQNVTFRCDPISEHNRLYWYRQTLGQGPEFLTYFQNEAQLEKSRLLSDRFSAERPKGSFSTLEIQRTEQGDSAMYLCASSLRGTNYGYTFGSGTRLTVV.

This clonotype was seen a handful of times. The CDR3 DNA follows: TGTGCCAGCAGCTTTGGGGCGCATGCCTCCTACGAGCAGTACTTC. Translating it yields CASSFGAHASYEQYF. The rearrangement uses TRBV11-1 and TRBJ2-7; tentative D call: TRBD1 (5 bases). CDR3 size: 15 residues. Trimming stripped 3 bases from V and 0 bases from J, with 12 bases between. Germline CDR1 reads SGHAT; CDR2 reads FQDESV (reference sequence).

This clonotype appeared a single time. V is TRBV18 and J is TRBJ2-1, with 9 bases that match TRBD1. Germline V lookup: CDR1 KGHSH, CDR2 LQKENI. CDR3 size: 18 residues. Losses at the gene ends were 3 bases for V and 2 bases for J; bases not matched to a gene: 11. For the CDR3, the DNA is TGTGCCAGCTCACCGCCTCACCCCCGGGACAGGGCCTACAATGAGCAGTTCTTC. Its protein is CASSPPHPRDRAYNEQFF.

This clonotype has ten or more counts. The V and J genes are TRBV19 and TRBJ2-3, with D perhaps TRBD1 (5 bases). Trimming stripped 6 bases from V and 6 bases from J, with 13 bases between. This CDR3 has 13 amino acids. Germline V gene lookup returns CDR1 LNHDA and CDR2 SQIVND (reference sequence). CDR3 DNA sequence: TGTGCCAGTAGCCCCAGCAGGGTGGATACGCAGTATTTT. Protein product: CASSPSRVDTQYF.

This clonotype occurred many times. This rearrangement joins TRBV12-3 or TRBV12-4 to TRBJ1-2; D might be TRBD1 (6 bases). V was cut by 6 bases and J by 5 bases, with 13 bases left in between. This CDR3 has 13 residues. In DNA, the CDR3 is TGTGCCAGCAGCTACGACAGGTCTTATGGCTACACCTTC. Protein product: CASSYDRSYGYTF.

This clonotype has at least ten counts. The chain is built from TRBV28 and TRBJ1-1; 7 bases are shared with TRBD1. CDR3 length equals 14 residues. The V segment lost 6 bases and the J segment 4 bases; nucleotides outside the gene matches: 8. The V gene's germline CDR1 is MDHEN and CDR2 SYDVKM. The CDR3 DNA follows: TGTGCCAGCAGGATACCGGGACAGAGCACTGAAGCTTTCTTT. This translates into CASRIPGQSTEAFF.

Many counts were recorded for this clonotype. The chain links TRBV7-2 to TRBJ2-3; no clear D. CDR1 and CDR2 (germline): SGHTA, FQGNSA. Trimming left V 5 bases short and J 3 bases short, with 9 bases between. CDR3 length equals 13 residues. CDR3 residues: CASSPDRTDTQYF. The DNA for the CDR3 is TGTGCCAGCAGCCCGGACCGGACAGATACGCAGTATTTT.

This clonotype was picked up many times. The chain has TRBV5-1 and TRBJ1-6; TRBD1 agrees at 7 bases. Unmatched junction bases numbered 6, after V lost 0 bases and J lost 6 bases. CDR3 length equals 16 residues. CDR1 and CDR2 from the germline V gene are SGHRS and YFSETQ. CDR3 DNA: TGCGCCAGCAGCTTGGCAATGGGACAGCCTAATTCACCCCTCCACTTT. Translated, it gives CASSLAMGQPNSPLHF.